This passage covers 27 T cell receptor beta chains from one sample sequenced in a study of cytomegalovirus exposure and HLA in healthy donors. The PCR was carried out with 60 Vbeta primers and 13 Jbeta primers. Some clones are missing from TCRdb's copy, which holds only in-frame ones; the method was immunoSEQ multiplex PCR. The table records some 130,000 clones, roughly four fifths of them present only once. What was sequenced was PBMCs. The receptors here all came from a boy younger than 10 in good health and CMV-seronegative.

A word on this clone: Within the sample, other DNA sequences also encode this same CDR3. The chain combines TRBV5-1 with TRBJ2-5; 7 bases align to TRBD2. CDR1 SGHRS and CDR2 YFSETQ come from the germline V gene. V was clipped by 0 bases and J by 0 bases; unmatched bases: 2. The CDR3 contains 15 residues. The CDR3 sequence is CASSLAGGYQETQYF. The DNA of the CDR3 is TGCGCCAGCAGCTTGGCGGGGGGTTACCAAGAGACCCAGTACTTC.

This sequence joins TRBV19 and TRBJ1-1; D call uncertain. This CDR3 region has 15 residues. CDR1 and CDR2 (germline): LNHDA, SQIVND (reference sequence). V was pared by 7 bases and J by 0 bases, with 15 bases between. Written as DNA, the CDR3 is TGTGCCAGTATGGCCCGAACGCCCCTGAACACTGAAGCTTTCTTT. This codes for CASMARTPLNTEAFF.

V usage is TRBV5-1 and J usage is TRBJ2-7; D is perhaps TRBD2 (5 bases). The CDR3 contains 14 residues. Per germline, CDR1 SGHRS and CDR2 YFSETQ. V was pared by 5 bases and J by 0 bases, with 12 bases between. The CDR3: CASRPGSTSYEQYF. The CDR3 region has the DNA TGCGCCAGCAGGCCGGGGTCTACCTCCTACGAGCAGTACTTC. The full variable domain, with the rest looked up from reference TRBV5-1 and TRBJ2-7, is KAGVTQTPRYLIKTRGQQVTLSCSPISGHRSVSWYQQTPGQGLQFLFEYFSETQRNKGNFPGRFSGRQFSNSRSEMNVSTLELGDSALYLCASRPGSTSYEQYFGPGTRLTVT.

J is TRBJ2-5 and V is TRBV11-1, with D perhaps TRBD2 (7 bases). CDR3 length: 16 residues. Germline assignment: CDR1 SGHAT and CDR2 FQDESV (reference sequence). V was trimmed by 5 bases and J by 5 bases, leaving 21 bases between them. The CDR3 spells CASSPSRGGGGETQYF. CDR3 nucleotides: TGTGCCAGCAGCCCCAGCCGTGGCGGGGGCGGCGAGACCCAGTACTTC.

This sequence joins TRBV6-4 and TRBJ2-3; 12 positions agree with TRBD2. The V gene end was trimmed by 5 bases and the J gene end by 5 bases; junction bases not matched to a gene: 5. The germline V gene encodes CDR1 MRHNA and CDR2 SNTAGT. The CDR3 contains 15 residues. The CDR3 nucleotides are TGTGCCAGCAGTTCTAGCGGGGGGGCGGAAGATACGCAGTATTTT. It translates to CASSSSGGAEDTQYF.

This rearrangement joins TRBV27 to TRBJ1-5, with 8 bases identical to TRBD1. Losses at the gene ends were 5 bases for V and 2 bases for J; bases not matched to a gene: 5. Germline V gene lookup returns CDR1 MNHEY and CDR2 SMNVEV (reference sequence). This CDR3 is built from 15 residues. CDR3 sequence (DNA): TGTGCCAGCAGTCCAGGGGGACAGGGCAATCAGCCCCAGCATTTT. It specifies CASSPGGQGNQPQHF.

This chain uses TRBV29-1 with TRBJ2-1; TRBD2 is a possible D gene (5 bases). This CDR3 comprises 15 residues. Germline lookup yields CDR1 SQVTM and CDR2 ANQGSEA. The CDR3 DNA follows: TGCAGTGCACTAGTGCGGTTTAATGCCTACAATGAGCAGTTCTTC. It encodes CSALVRFNAYNEQFF.

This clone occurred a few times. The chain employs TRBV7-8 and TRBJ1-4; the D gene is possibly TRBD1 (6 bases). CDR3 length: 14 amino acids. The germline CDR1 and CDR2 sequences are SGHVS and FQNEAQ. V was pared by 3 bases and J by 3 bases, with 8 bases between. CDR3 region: CASSFRGPNEKLFF. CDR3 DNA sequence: TGTGCCAGCAGCTTCAGGGGCCCTAATGAAAAACTGTTTTTT.

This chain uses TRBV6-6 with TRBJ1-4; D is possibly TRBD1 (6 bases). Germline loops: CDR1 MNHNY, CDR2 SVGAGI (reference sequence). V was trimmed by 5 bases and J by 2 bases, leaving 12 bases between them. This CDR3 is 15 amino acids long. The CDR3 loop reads CASSPYRETNEKLFF. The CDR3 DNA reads TGTGCCAGCAGTCCCTACAGGGAGACTAATGAAAAACTGTTTTTT.

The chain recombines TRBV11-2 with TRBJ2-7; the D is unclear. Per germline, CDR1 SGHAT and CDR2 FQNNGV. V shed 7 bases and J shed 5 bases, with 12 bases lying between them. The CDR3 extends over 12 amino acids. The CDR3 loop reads CASTPGINEQYF. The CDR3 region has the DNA TGTGCCAGCACCCCGGGTATTAACGAGCAGTACTTC.

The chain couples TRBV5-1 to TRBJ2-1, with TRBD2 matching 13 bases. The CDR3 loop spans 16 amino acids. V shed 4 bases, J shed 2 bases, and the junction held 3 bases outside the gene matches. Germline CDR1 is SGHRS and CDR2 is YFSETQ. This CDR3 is CASSQGTSGTYNEQFF. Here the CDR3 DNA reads TGCGCCAGCAGCCAAGGGACTAGCGGGACCTACAATGAGCAGTTCTTC.

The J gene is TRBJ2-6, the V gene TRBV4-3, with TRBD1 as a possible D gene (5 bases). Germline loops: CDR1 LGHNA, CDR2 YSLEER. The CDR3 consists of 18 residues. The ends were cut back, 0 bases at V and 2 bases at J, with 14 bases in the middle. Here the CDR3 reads CASSQEFGSGTGANVLTF. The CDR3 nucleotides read TGCGCCAGCAGCCAAGAATTCGGGTCAGGGACTGGGGCCAACGTCCTGACTTTC.

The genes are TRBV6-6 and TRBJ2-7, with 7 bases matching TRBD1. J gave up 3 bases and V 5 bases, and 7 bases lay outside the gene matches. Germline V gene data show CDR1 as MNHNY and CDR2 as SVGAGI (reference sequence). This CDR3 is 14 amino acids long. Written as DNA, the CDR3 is TGTGCCAGCAGTAAGTACAGGGGACACTACGAGCAGTACGTC. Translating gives CASSKYRGHYEQYV.

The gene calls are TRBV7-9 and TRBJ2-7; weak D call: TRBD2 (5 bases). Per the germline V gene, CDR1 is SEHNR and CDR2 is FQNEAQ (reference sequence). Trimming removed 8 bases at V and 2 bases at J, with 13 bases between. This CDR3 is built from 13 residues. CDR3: CASGAGNTYEQYF. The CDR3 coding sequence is TGTGCCAGCGGTGCCGGGAATACCTACGAGCAGTACTTC.

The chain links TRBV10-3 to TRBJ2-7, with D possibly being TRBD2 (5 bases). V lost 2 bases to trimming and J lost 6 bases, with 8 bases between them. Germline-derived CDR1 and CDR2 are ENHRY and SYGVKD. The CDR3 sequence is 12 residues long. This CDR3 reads CAISEGRGEQYF. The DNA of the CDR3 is TGTGCCATCAGTGAGGGGAGAGGCGAGCAGTACTTC.

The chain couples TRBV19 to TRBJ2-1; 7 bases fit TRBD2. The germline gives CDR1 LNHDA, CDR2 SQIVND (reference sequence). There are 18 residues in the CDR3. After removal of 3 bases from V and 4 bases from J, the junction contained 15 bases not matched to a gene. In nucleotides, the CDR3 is TGTGCCAGTAGTATTTTGCCTGGGGGAGGGGTCCCATACAATGAGCAGTTCTTC. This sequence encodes CASSILPGGGVPYNEQFF.

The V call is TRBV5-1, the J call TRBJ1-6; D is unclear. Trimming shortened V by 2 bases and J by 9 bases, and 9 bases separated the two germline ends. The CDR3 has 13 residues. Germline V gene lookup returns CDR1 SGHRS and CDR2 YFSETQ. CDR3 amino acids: CASSFMEGSPLHF. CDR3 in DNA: TGCGCCAGCAGCTTTATGGAGGGTTCACCCCTCCACTTT.

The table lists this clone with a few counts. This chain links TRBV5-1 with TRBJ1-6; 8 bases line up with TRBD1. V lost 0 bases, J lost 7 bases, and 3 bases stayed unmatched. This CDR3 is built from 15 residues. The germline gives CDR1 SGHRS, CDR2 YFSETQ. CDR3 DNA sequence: TGCGCCAGCAGCTTGGGACAGGGGTGGAATTCACCCCTCCACTTT. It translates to CASSLGQGWNSPLHF.

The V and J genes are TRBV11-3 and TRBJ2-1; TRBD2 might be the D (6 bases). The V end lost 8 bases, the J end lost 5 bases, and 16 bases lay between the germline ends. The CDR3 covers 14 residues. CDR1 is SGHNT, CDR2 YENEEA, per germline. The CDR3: CASVTAGYNNEQFF. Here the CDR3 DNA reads TGTGCCAGCGTTACAGCGGGTTATAACAATGAGCAGTTCTTC.

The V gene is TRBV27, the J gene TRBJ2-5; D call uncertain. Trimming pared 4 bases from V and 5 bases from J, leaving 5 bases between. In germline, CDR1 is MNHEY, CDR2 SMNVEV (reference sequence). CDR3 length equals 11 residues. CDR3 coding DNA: TGTGCCAGCAGTTATATGGAGACCCAGTACTTC. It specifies CASSYMETQYF.

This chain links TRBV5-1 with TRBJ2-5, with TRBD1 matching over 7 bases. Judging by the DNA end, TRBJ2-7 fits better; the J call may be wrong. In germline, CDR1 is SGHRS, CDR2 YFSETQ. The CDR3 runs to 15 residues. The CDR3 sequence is CASSLGAGGSYEQYF. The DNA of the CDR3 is TGCGCCAGCAGCTTGGGGGCAGGGGGTAGCTACGAGCAGTACTTC.

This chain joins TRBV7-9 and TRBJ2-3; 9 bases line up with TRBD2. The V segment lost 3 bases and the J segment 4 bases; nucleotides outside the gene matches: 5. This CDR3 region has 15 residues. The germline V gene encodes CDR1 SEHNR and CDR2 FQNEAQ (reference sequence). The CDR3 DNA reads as TGTGCCAGCAGCTTCGCCGCGGGGGGGGCAGATACGCAGTATTTT. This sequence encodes CASSFAAGGADTQYF.

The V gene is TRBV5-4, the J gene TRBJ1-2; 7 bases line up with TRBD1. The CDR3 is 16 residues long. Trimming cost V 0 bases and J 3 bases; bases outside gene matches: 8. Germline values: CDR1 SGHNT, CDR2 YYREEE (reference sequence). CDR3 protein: CASSLEGTVHYYGYTF. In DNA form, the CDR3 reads TGTGCCAGCAGCTTGGAGGGGACAGTCCATTACTATGGCTACACCTTC. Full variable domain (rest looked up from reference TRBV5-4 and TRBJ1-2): ETGVTQSPTHLIKTRGQQVTLRCSSQSGHNTVSWYQQALGQGPQFIFQYYREEENGRGNFPPRFSGLQFPNYSSELNVNALELDDSALYLCASSLEGTVHYYGYTFGSGTRLTVV.

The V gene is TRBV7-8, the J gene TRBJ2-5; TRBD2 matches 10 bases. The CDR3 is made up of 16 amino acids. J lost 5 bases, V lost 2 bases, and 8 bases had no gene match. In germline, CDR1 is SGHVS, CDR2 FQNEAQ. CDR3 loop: CASSLMASGRAETQYF. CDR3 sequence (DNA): TGTGCCAGCAGCTTAATGGCCAGCGGGAGGGCCGAGACCCAGTACTTC. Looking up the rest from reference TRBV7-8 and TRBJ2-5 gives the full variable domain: GAGVSQSPRYKVAKRGQDVALRCDPISGHVSLFWYQQALGQGPEFLTYFQNEAQLDKSGLPSDRFFAERPEGSVSTLKIQRTQQEDSAVYLCASSLMASGRAETQYFGPGTRLLVL.

As DNA, the CDR3 is TGTGCCAGCAGCTATCCCCGCGGAGTTAACACTGAAGCTTTCTTT. It codes for CASSYPRGVNTEAFF. The V gene is TRBV7-9, the J gene TRBJ1-1; D is unclear. The CDR3 covers 15 residues. V lost 4 bases to trimming and J lost 2 bases, with 14 bases between them. The germline gives CDR1 SEHNR, CDR2 FQNEAQ (reference sequence).

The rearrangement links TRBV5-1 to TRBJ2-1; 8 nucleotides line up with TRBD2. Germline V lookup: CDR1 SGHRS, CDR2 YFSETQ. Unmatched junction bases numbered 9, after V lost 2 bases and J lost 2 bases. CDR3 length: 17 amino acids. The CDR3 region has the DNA TGCGCCAGCAGCTTTGGGCTCAGCGGGGGAACCTACAATGAGCAGTTCTTC. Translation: CASSFGLSGGTYNEQFF.

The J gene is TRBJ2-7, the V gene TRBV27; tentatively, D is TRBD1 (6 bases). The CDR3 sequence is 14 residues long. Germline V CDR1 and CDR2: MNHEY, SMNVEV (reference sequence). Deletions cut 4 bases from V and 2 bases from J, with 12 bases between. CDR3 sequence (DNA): TGTGCCAGCAGTTCCAGGACAGAGACCTACGAGCAGTACTTC. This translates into CASSSRTETYEQYF.